The present entry profiles one T cell receptor beta chain with its context. What it recognizes is unknown. The sample comes from a study of cytomegalovirus exposure and HLA in healthy donors. Broader study findings: Earlier results showed most TCR beta V segments being productive about 87% or about 30% of the time. In terms of immune exposure information, only CMV serostatus was available. Rarity held for most TCR sequences, but there were some public TCRs that occurred in many donors. The study recorded around 160 TCR beta chains that were cytomegalovirus-associated.

The PCR had 60 Vbeta and 13 Jbeta primers. Sequencing used immunoSEQ multiplex PCR; TCRdb keeps in-frame clones, though not all of them. This table has approximately 100,000 clones, 73% appearing once. Per the germline V gene, CDR1 is LGHNA and CDR2 is YSLEER. This CDR3 is 16 amino acids long. The ends were cut back, 0 bases at V and 2 bases at J, with 10 bases in the middle. The chain employs TRBV4-3 and TRBJ2-2; perhaps TRBD2 as D (6 bases). This TCR derives from a man in his forties in good health and CMV-seronegative. Specimen: PBMCs. CDR3 residues: CASSQDGGINTGELFF. As DNA, the CDR3 is TGCGCCAGCAGCCAAGATGGGGGGATTAACACCGGGGAGCTGTTTTTT.